Sequencing of this TCR beta chain was carried out in a study of blood T cell repertoires in COVID-19. The germline gives CDR1 MGHRA, CDR2 YSYEKL. This CDR3 comprises 16 residues. Deletions cut 1 base from V and 5 bases from J, with 17 bases between. Sequenced by immunoSEQ multiplex PCR; TCRdb stores in-frame clones only, minus some. The sample contains 200,000 or so clones, approximately 80% of which appear only once. This sequence joins TRBV4-1 and TRBJ1-1; a possible D gene is TRBD1 (6 bases). The sample consisted of peripheral blood. The TCR was taken from a woman aged 55-69 years who had recovered from COVID-19. The CDR3 loop reads CASSQVIQGLSTEAFF. CDR3 DNA: TGCGCCAGCAGCCAAGTTATACAGGGTTTGTCGACTGAAGCTTTCTTT.